The 13 T cell receptor beta chains below come from one sample, sequenced in a study of cytomegalovirus exposure and HLA in healthy donors. 60 Vbeta and 13 Jbeta primers were used in PCR. The method was immunoSEQ multiplex PCR; TCRdb's version includes in-frame clones alone and lacks a portion of them. The data contain roughly 57,000 clones, approximately 82% of them singletons. The source material was PBMCs. The receptors stem from a man aged 45-65 years in good health and CMV-seronegative.

This sequence joins TRBV5-8 and TRBJ1-5; the D gene is possibly TRBD1 (6 bases). Germline V gives CDR1 SGHTS, CDR2 YDEGEE. V lost 4 bases and J lost 1, with 15 bases in between. CDR3 length equals 16 residues. The CDR3 here is CASSAETGRSNQPQHF. For the CDR3, the DNA is TGTGCCAGCAGCGCCGAGACAGGACGGAGCAATCAGCCCCAGCATTTT.

The chain recombines TRBV7-2 with TRBJ2-5; D is unresolved. Trimming shortened V by 5 bases and J by 1 base, and 11 bases separated the two germline ends. This CDR3 has 14 amino acids. Germline CDR1 reads SGHTA; CDR2 reads FQGNSA. The CDR3 loop reads CASSPGPLQETQYF. Here the CDR3 DNA reads TGTGCCAGCAGCCCTGGCCCCCTCCAAGAGACCCAGTACTTC.

This clone occurred a few times. This chain links TRBV28 with TRBJ2-7, with D perhaps matching TRBD2 (5 bases). Per germline, CDR1 MDHEN and CDR2 SYDVKM. The ends were cut back, 4 bases at V and 2 bases at J, with 12 bases in the middle. This CDR3 has 14 amino acids. CDR3 region: CASSSQDGTYEQYF. In nucleotides, the CDR3 is TGTGCCAGCAGTTCCCAGGACGGGACCTACGAGCAGTACTTC.

This rearrangement joins TRBV10-3 to TRBJ2-7, with TRBD2 matching over 8 bases. This CDR3 has 16 amino acids. Germline CDR1 and CDR2: ENHRY and SYGVKD. V lost 2 bases, J lost 5 bases, and 11 bases stayed unmatched. The CDR3 region is CAISEAGGADIHEQYF. In DNA form, the CDR3 reads TGTGCCATCAGTGAGGCGGGGGGCGCGGATATCCACGAGCAGTACTTC.

V is TRBV27 and J is TRBJ2-3; 9 positions agree with TRBD2. The CDR3 is made up of 15 amino acids. Germline CDR1 reads MNHEY; CDR2 reads SMNVEV (reference sequence). V trimming: 4 bases; J trimming: 8 bases; junction bases outside the gene matches: 10. The CDR3 reads CASSSGGGDFRTQYF. The CDR3 nucleotides are TGTGCCAGCAGTTCTGGCGGGGGGGATTTTCGTACGCAGTATTTT.

V and J are TRBV29-1 and TRBJ2-2, with D possibly TRBD1 on 7 matching bases. The CDR3 length is 14 residues. Germline-derived CDR1 and CDR2 are SQVTM and ANQGSEA. Trimming took 6 bases from V and 1 from J, leaving 12 bases between them. The DNA for the CDR3 is TGCAGCGTAGCAGGGGGGAGGAACACCGGGGAGCTGTTTTTT. Its translation is CSVAGGRNTGELFF.

The rearrangement joins TRBV6-5 to TRBJ1-5; 8 nucleotides line up with TRBD1. Losses at the gene ends were 10 bases for V and 3 bases for J; bases not matched to a gene: 2. The CDR3 spans 12 residues. The germline CDR1 and CDR2 sequences are MNHEY and SVGAGI. CDR3 in amino acids: CATGQVNQPQHF. The CDR3, as DNA: TGTGCCACGGGACAGGTCAATCAGCCCCAGCATTTT.

The J gene is TRBJ2-2, the V gene TRBV11-3; perhaps TRBD2 as D (6 bases). The V end lost 4 bases, the J end lost 7 bases, and 13 bases lay between the germline ends. CDR3 length: 14 amino acids. CDR1 SGHNT and CDR2 YENEEA come from the germline V gene. The CDR3 sequence: CASSSRDSIGELFF. The CDR3 region has the DNA TGTGCCAGCAGCTCCAGGGACTCTATCGGGGAGCTGTTTTTT.

The chain combines TRBV6-6 with TRBJ1-6, with D tentatively TRBD1 (6 bases). The V gene's germline CDR1 is MNHNY and CDR2 SVGAGI (reference sequence). Trimming stripped 4 bases from V and 5 bases from J, with 9 bases between. The CDR3 extends over 14 amino acids. Here the CDR3 reads CASSFKGDNSPLHF. The DNA of the CDR3 is TGTGCCAGCAGTTTCAAGGGGGATAATTCACCCCTCCACTTT.

J is TRBJ2-3 and V is TRBV5-6; D not certain. V was trimmed by 0 bases and J by 5 bases, leaving 4 bases between them. The CDR3 covers 12 residues. Germline CDR1 SGHDT, CDR2 YYEEEE. CDR3 loop: CASSLALDTQYF. Written as DNA, the CDR3 is TGTGCCAGCAGCTTGGCCTTAGATACGCAGTATTTT.

The V and J genes are TRBV19 and TRBJ2-3; the match to TRBD1 covers 9 bases. The CDR3 length is 23 residues. Trimming cost V 0 bases and J 2 bases; bases outside gene matches: 24. The germline CDR1 and CDR2 sequences are LNHDA and SQIVND (reference sequence). The CDR3 sequence: CASSIDGPNNGARGQGNTDTQYF. The CDR3 region has the DNA TGTGCCAGTAGTATAGATGGGCCGAATAACGGAGCGAGGGGACAGGGAAACACAGATACGCAGTATTTT.

This clone was detected only a few times. The genes are TRBV5-6 and TRBJ1-2; D is possibly TRBD1 (5 bases). CDR1 SGHDT and CDR2 YYEEEE come from the germline V gene. Trimming shortened V by 1 base and J by 3 bases, and 10 bases separated the two germline ends. The CDR3 length is 14 residues. Here the CDR3 reads CASSLRRVDYGYTF. The CDR3 nucleotides read TGTGCCAGCAGCTTGCGCAGGGTGGACTATGGCTACACCTTC.

This clone has a single count. This chain uses TRBV18 with TRBJ1-1, with TRBD1 as a possible D gene (5 bases). Between the trimmed V and J ends, which lost 1 base and 8 bases, there was a span of 11 bases. This CDR3 spans 13 amino acids. Germline CDR1 reads KGHSH; CDR2 reads LQKENI. CDR3 DNA: TGTGCCAGCTCACCACGGACAACAAACGAAGCTTTCTTT. It is translated as CASSPRTTNEAFF.